A selection of T cell receptor beta chains follows, all from one sample in a study of cytomegalovirus exposure and HLA in healthy donors. TCRdb's table, derived via immunoSEQ multiplex PCR, lists solely in-frame clones and lacks some. Here the sample spans 150,000 to 200,000 clones, approximately 85% being singletons. Material: PBMCs. Receptors were obtained from a woman between 18 and 29 years old in good health and CMV-seronegative. The CDR3 runs from the conserved cysteine through the conserved F or W. A D gene is named only where the DNA matches it firmly. Some rows have no size entry. The others give once, few or many, or a class for an expanded clone.

j_call: TRBJ2-5
d_call: TRBD1
clone_size: -
v_call: TRBV7-6
cdr3_length: 20
cdr3_aa: CASSLPGEAWTGGSGETQYF
cdr3_nt: TGTGCCAGCAGCTTGCCCGGGGAAGCATGGACAGGAGGATCAGGAGAGACCCAGTACTTC

j_call: TRBJ2-1
d_call: TRBD1
clone_size: -
v_call: TRBV5-1
cdr3_length: 14
cdr3_aa: CASRSGTGGQEQFF
cdr3_nt: TGCGCCAGCAGGTCCGGGACAGGGGGACAAGAGCAGTTCTTC

j_call: TRBJ2-3
d_call: TRBD2
clone_size: -
v_call: TRBV10-3
cdr3_length: 17
cdr3_aa: CAISESKAGSSTDTQYF
cdr3_nt: TGTGCCATCAGTGAGTCGAAAGCGGGATCTAGCACAGATACGCAGTATTTT

j_call: TRBJ2-7
d_call: -
clone_size: -
v_call: TRBV5-4
cdr3_length: 14
cdr3_aa: CASSTLWPPYEQYF
cdr3_nt: TGTGCCAGCAGCACCCTTTGGCCACCCTACGAGCAGTACTTC

j_call: TRBJ1-2
d_call: -
clone_size: -
v_call: TRBV6-1
cdr3_length: 13
cdr3_aa: CASSDGVGARHTF
cdr3_nt: TGTGCCAGCAGTGATGGAGTGGGGGCGCGCCACACCTTC

j_call: TRBJ1-2
d_call: TRBD1
clone_size: few
v_call: TRBV2
cdr3_length: 14
cdr3_aa: CASRVPGTGVGYTF
cdr3_nt: TGTGCCAGCAGGGTCCCGGGGACAGGGGTCGGCTACACCTTC

j_call: TRBJ1-1
d_call: -
clone_size: -
v_call: TRBV5-4
cdr3_length: 15
cdr3_aa: CASSLEAGMNTEAFF
cdr3_nt: TGTGCCAGCAGCTTGGAGGCGGGGATGAACACTGAAGCTTTCTTT

j_call: TRBJ1-2
d_call: TRBD1
clone_size: -
v_call: TRBV6-1
cdr3_length: 11
cdr3_aa: CASRGGSGYTF
cdr3_nt: TGTGCCAGCAGAGGGGGCTCTGGCTACACCTTC

j_call: TRBJ2-5
d_call: -
clone_size: -
v_call: TRBV7-9
cdr3_length: 14
cdr3_aa: CASSLDSRGGTQYF
cdr3_nt: TGTGCCAGCAGCTTAGACTCTAGGGGCGGGACCCAGTACTTC

j_call: TRBJ1-1
d_call: -
clone_size: -
v_call: TRBV29-1
cdr3_length: 13
cdr3_aa: CSPELGGGTEAFF
cdr3_nt: TGCAGCCCAGAGCTGGGAGGAGGCACTGAAGCTTTCTTT